These T cell receptor beta chains were read from a single sample in a study of post-analysis software for immune sequencing data. TCRdb independently ran MiXCR on the PCR reads; one entry per CDR3 protein. The sample has just over 250,000 distinct CDR3 sequences, approximately 34% seen once. The sequenced sample consisted of blood. The receptor source for this set is a girl aged 5-17 years with multiple sclerosis. Both conserved end residues are part of each CDR3.

v_gene: TRBV5-1; j_gene: TRBJ2-6; CDR3aa: CASSYRDTRSGANVLTF
v_gene: TRBV20-1; j_gene: TRBJ2-3; CDR3aa: CSAIDRTGWASSTDTQYF
v_gene: TRBV5-1; j_gene: TRBJ2-1; CDR3aa: CASSSMVAGVSYNEQFF
v_gene: TRBV6-1; j_gene: TRBJ1-1; CDR3aa: CASNRVWTEAFF
v_gene: TRBV9; j_gene: TRBJ2-1; CDR3aa: CASSVAPITAYNEQFF
v_gene: TRBV6-5; j_gene: TRBJ2-7; CDR3aa: CASSYRGTGVEQYF
v_gene: TRBV7-9; j_gene: TRBJ2-2; CDR3aa: CASRSSRLAGGSNTGELFF
v_gene: TRBV5-1; j_gene: .; CDR3aa: CASSFSSGGSSYNEQYF
v_gene: TRBV28; j_gene: TRBJ2-1; CDR3aa: CASSSAGPSYNEQFF
v_gene: TRBV5-1; j_gene: TRBJ2-3; CDR3aa: CASSLDGSRTDTQYF
v_gene: TRBV5-6; j_gene: TRBJ1-2; CDR3aa: CASSLTGANYGYTF
v_gene: TRBV10-2; j_gene: TRBJ2-1; CDR3aa: CASSRDFDNEQFF
v_gene: TRBV29-1; j_gene: TRBJ2-5; CDR3aa: CSFDAGGQETQYF
v_gene: TRBV4-1; j_gene: TRBJ2-5; CDR3aa: CASSQVGTTQYF
v_gene: TRBV29-1; j_gene: TRBJ1-1; CDR3aa: CSVDVVNTEAFF
v_gene: TRBV4-1; j_gene: TRBJ1-1; CDR3aa: CASSLPGTGANTEAFF
v_gene: TRBV5-1; j_gene: TRBJ1-1; CDR3aa: CASSFGQVNTEAFF
v_gene: TRBV6-6; j_gene: TRBJ2-5; CDR3aa: CASSYGTSSRQETQYF
v_gene: TRBV12-3/TRBV12-4; j_gene: TRBJ2-1; CDR3aa: CASSGGGGHKNEQFF
v_gene: TRBV11-2; j_gene: TRBJ1-2; CDR3aa: CASSRDREGGYTF
v_gene: TRBV18; j_gene: TRBJ2-3; CDR3aa: CASSPRASGTSTDTQYF
v_gene: TRBV27; j_gene: TRBJ2-1; CDR3aa: CASSLTSGRAWNEQFF
v_gene: TRBV7-2; j_gene: TRBJ1-4; CDR3aa: CASSSTGTGDEKLFF
v_gene: TRBV20-1; j_gene: TRBJ2-1; CDR3aa: CSSMGDRGEREQFF
v_gene: TRBV7-8; j_gene: TRBJ1-1; CDR3aa: CASSPRGGIFAEAFF
v_gene: TRBV6-5; j_gene: TRBJ2-2; CDR3aa: CASTSGDLGSVTGELFF
v_gene: TRBV20-1; j_gene: TRBJ1-1; CDR3aa: CSADTGQEMSTEAFF
v_gene: TRBV3-1; j_gene: TRBJ1-6; CDR3aa: CASSQGDRGSERSPLHF
v_gene: TRBV18; j_gene: TRBJ1-1; CDR3aa: CASSPTREPNTEAFF
v_gene: TRBV29-1; j_gene: TRBJ2-5; CDR3aa: CSVGGPGQGGETQYF
v_gene: TRBV5-1; j_gene: TRBJ2-1; CDR3aa: CASSLVGEVFF
v_gene: TRBV12-3/TRBV12-4; j_gene: TRBJ1-1; CDR3aa: CASSIRGTEAFF
v_gene: TRBV2; j_gene: TRBJ2-3; CDR3aa: CASKGSRASTDTQYF
v_gene: TRBV6-2/TRBV6-3; j_gene: TRBJ2-2; CDR3aa: CASREHGLAGDTGELFF
v_gene: TRBV10-3; j_gene: TRBJ2-1; CDR3aa: CAISEPRLAVGDEQFF
v_gene: TRBV2; j_gene: TRBJ1-2; CDR3aa: CASNGRVYGYTF
v_gene: TRBV12-3/TRBV12-4; j_gene: TRBJ2-5; CDR3aa: CASSLIHRETQYF
v_gene: TRBV7-2; j_gene: TRBJ2-1; CDR3aa: CASSSDFHEQFF
v_gene: TRBV5-1; j_gene: TRBJ1-6; CDR3aa: CASSLALRGTNSPLHF